The rows below give T cell receptor beta chains drawn from one sample of a study of CD8+ T cells in alopecia areata. Only in-frame clones appear in the TCRdb table, and some are missing; sequencing was by immunoSEQ multiplex PCR. This sample has approximately 280,000 clones, with 58% found just once. The sample consisted of CD4+ T cells sorted from blood, taken at week 24, from a patient treated with tofacitinib. These receptors were taken from a human donor with alopecia areata. CDR3s include the opening cysteine and the closing phenylalanine or tryptophan. A D gene is named only where the DNA matches it firmly. Only some rows state a clone size, as once, few, many or a class for expanded clones.

j_call clone_size d_call v_call cdr3_nt cdr3_aa
TRBJ1-2 NA TRBD1 TRBV29-1 TGCAGCGTTGAACGACAGGGAGTCATAGATGGCTACACCTTC CSVERQGVIDGYTF
TRBJ1-1 NA TRBD1 TRBV5-1 TGCGCCAGCAGCCGACAGGGAGGGTTTACTGAAGCTTTCTTT CASSRQGGFTEAFF
TRBJ2-2 few NA TRBV5-1 TGCGCCAGCAGCTTGGCCAGCTCTAGCGCGACCGGGGAGCTGTTTTTT CASSLASSSATGELFF
TRBJ2-3 NA NA TRBV6-1 TGTGCCAGCAGCCATGGACTACTAACAGATACGCAGTATTTT CASSHGLLTDTQYF
TRBJ2-3 NA NA TRBV9 TGTGCCAGCAGCGAGCGACCTCTTCTCACAGATACGCAGTATTTT CASSERPLLTDTQYF
TRBJ1-5 NA TRBD1 TRBV27 TGTGCCAGCAGTCTGACAGGGGCAGGGCAGCCCCAGCATTTT CASSLTGAGQPQHF
TRBJ2-2 NA NA TRBV27 TGTGCCAGCAGTAACAAGAACACCGGGGAGCTGTTTTTT CASSNKNTGELFF
TRBJ2-5 NA NA TRBV5-4 TGTGCCAGCAGCATCCCGGGACACTTAGAGACCCAGTACTTC CASSIPGHLETQYF
TRBJ2-2 few TRBD1 TRBV10-3 TGTGCCATGTCCCCGGGACAGCACACCGGGGAGCTGTTTTTT CAMSPGQHTGELFF
TRBJ2-2 few TRBD2 TRBV29-1 TGCAGCGTTGCCGCAGGACTAGACACCGGGGAGCTGTTTTTT CSVAAGLDTGELFF
TRBJ2-2 NA NA TRBV11-3 TGTGCCAGCAGCTTAGGTGGACAGAACACCGGGGAGCTGTTTTTT CASSLGGQNTGELFF
TRBJ2-6 few NA TRBV11-2 TGTGCCAGCAGCTTAGATCTAGGAGTGCCTGGGGCCAACGTCCTGACTTTC CASSLDLGVPGANVLTF
TRBJ2-3 NA NA TRBV15 TGTGCCACCAGCAGCTTCTACGATACGCAGTATTTT CATSSFYDTQYF
TRBJ2-1 few TRBD1 TRBV7-2 TGTGCCAGCAGCCTTCACCGGACAGGGTCTTACAATGAGCAGTTCTTC CASSLHRTGSYNEQFF
TRBJ2-1 few TRBD2 TRBV9 TGTGCCAGCAGCGCCAGCACGTGGGGACTAGCGGGGAAGGATGAGCAGTTCTTC CASSASTWGLAGKDEQFF
TRBJ2-1 NA NA TRBV5-1 TGCGCCAGCAGCTTTAGCAATGAGCAGTTCTTC CASSFSNEQFF
TRBJ1-1 NA NA TRBV2 TGTGCCAGCAGTGAAAGACAGAGAGGTGAAGCTTTCTTT CASSERQRGEAFF
TRBJ1-1 few NA TRBV2 TGTGCCAGCAGTACAGCTGACATTAGAAACACTGAAGCTTTCTTT CASSTADIRNTEAFF
TRBJ2-5 few TRBD1 TRBV18 TGTGCCAGCTCACCCCCTCAGACAGGGGGGGAGACCCAGTACTTC CASSPPQTGGETQYF
TRBJ2-3 few TRBD1 TRBV29-1 TGCAGCGTTACAGGGGGCGGTTTAGGCACAGATACGCAGTATTTT CSVTGGGLGTDTQYF
TRBJ2-5 few TRBD2 TRBV29-1 TGCAGCGTTGGGACTAGGTTGCAAGAGACCCAGTACTTC CSVGTRLQETQYF
TRBJ2-7 NA TRBD2 TRBV5-4 TGTGCCAGCAGCTTGGAGGTGGTAGCGGGGGAGGAGCAGTACTTC CASSLEVVAGEEQYF
TRBJ2-7 NA NA TRBV28 TGTGCCAGCAGCTATAGCTCCTACGAGCAGTACTTC CASSYSSYEQYF
TRBJ1-1 NA NA TRBV6-5 TGTGCCAGCAGACGCGGTGGGGAGACTGAAGCTTTCTTT CASRRGGETEAFF
TRBJ2-5 few NA TRBV29-1 TGCAGCGTGGGACACGTTCAAGAGACCCAGTACTTC CSVGHVQETQYF
TRBJ2-3 NA NA TRBV7-9 TGTGCCAGCAGCTTACTTGCATCCTACTCCCGTACGCAGTATTTT CASSLLASYSRTQYF
TRBJ1-2 NA NA TRBV4-1 TGCGCCAGCAGCCAAGATAGGGCGACACCTTATGGCTACACCTTC CASSQDRATPYGYTF
TRBJ2-6 few NA TRBV29-1 TGCAGCGTTGTCGACGGGGCAGGGGGGGCCAACGTCCTGACTTTC CSVVDGAGGANVLTF
TRBJ2-1 NA TRBD1 TRBV5-1 TGCGCCAGCAGCCCTCTCGGGGACAGGGGCAATGAGCAGTTCTTC CASSPLGDRGNEQFF
TRBJ1-5 few TRBD1 TRBV29-1 TGCAGCGCCGCACGGGACAGGGTCGGACAGCCCCAGCATTTT CSAARDRVGQPQHF
TRBJ2-3 NA NA TRBV28 TGTGCCAGCAGTGCCCCCCTGGGCACAGATACGCAGTATTTT CASSAPLGTDTQYF
TRBJ2-3 NA NA TRBV28 TGTGCCAGCAGGAGGGGTGCGACAGATACGCAGTATTTT CASRRGATDTQYF
TRBJ2-3 NA NA TRBV9 TGTGCCAGCAGCGAGAGGGGGGTAGACACAGATACGCAGTATTTT CASSERGVDTDTQYF
TRBJ2-5 NA NA TRBV4-2 TGTGCCAGCAGCCAAACGGGGAGAGAGACCCAGTACTTC CASSQTGRETQYF